The rows below give T cell receptor beta chains drawn from one sample of a study of technical replicates of blood from a few donors. The protocol was immunoSEQ multiplex PCR, while the TCRdb copy is restricted to in-frame clones and leaves out a portion. The sample has 65,000 to 80,000 clones, 93% seen once. The sequenced sample consisted of T cells isolated from PBMCs. Receptor source: a human donor in good health. Both conserved end residues are part of each CDR3. Fields, in order: J gene, clone size, D gene, V gene, CDR3 protein, CDR3 DNA. The D gene is left open where the match is weak. Rows may omit the clone size; those that give it use once, few, many or a size class.

j_gene: TRBJ1-4; abundance: NA; d_gene: TRBD1; v_gene: TRBV7-2; CDR3aa: CASRYTGATNEKLFF; CDR3nt: TGTGCCAGCAGGTACACAGGGGCAACTAATGAAAAACTGTTTTTT
j_gene: TRBJ1-1; abundance: few; d_gene: NA; v_gene: TRBV2; CDR3aa: CASSGEGEAFF; CDR3nt: TGTGCCAGCAGCGGGGAGGGTGAAGCTTTCTTT
j_gene: TRBJ1-1; abundance: NA; d_gene: TRBD1; v_gene: TRBV5-8; CDR3aa: CASSLGTGGDTEAFF; CDR3nt: TGTGCCAGCAGCTTGGGGACAGGGGGTGACACTGAAGCTTTCTTT
j_gene: TRBJ2-1; abundance: NA; d_gene: NA; v_gene: TRBV6-5; CDR3aa: CASSKTGSYNEQFF; CDR3nt: TGTGCCAGCAGTAAGACTGGCTCCTACAATGAGCAGTTCTTC
j_gene: TRBJ1-1; abundance: few; d_gene: NA; v_gene: TRBV11-3; CDR3aa: CASSFQQGRAFF; CDR3nt: TGTGCCAGCAGCTTTCAACAGGGCAGGGCTTTCTTT
j_gene: TRBJ1-1; abundance: NA; d_gene: NA; v_gene: TRBV29-1; CDR3aa: CSVRRGSTEAFF; CDR3nt: TGCAGCGTTCGAAGGGGGAGCACTGAAGCTTTCTTT
j_gene: TRBJ2-1; abundance: NA; d_gene: TRBD2; v_gene: TRBV7-9; CDR3aa: CASSLAYGLAGGNKNEQFF; CDR3nt: TGTGCCAGCAGCTTAGCGTACGGTCTGGCGGGAGGAAACAAGAATGAGCAGTTCTTC
j_gene: TRBJ2-7; abundance: NA; d_gene: NA; v_gene: TRBV7-3; CDR3aa: CASSPSAGSSYEQYF; CDR3nt: TGTGCCAGCAGCCCCAGCGCCGGGAGCTCCTACGAGCAGTACTTC
j_gene: TRBJ2-2; abundance: few; d_gene: TRBD2; v_gene: TRBV14; CDR3aa: CASKPSGTYTGELFF; CDR3nt: TGTGCCAGCAAGCCTAGCGGGACTTACACCGGGGAGCTGTTTTTT
j_gene: TRBJ1-4; abundance: once; d_gene: NA; v_gene: TRBV21-1; CDR3aa: CASTLRDRAFRNEKLFF; CDR3nt: TGTGCCAGCACCCTGCGGGACAGGGCTTTTCGTAATGAAAAACTGTTTTTT
j_gene: TRBJ2-5; abundance: NA; d_gene: TRBD1; v_gene: TRBV19; CDR3aa: CASQGAPQETQYF; CDR3nt: TGTGCCAGCCAGGGGGCCCCCCAAGAGACCCAGTACTTC
j_gene: TRBJ2-1; abundance: NA; d_gene: NA; v_gene: TRBV6-1; CDR3aa: CASSTQAYNEQFF; CDR3nt: TGTGCCAGCAGTACACAGGCCTACAATGAGCAGTTCTTC
j_gene: TRBJ1-1; abundance: NA; d_gene: NA; v_gene: TRBV9; CDR3aa: CASSPLGAAEAFF; CDR3nt: TGTGCCAGCAGCCCTTTAGGGGCAGCTGAAGCTTTCTTT
j_gene: TRBJ2-7; abundance: NA; d_gene: NA; v_gene: TRBV5-1; CDR3aa: CASSTRGEQYF; CDR3nt: TGCGCCAGCAGCACACGTGGCGAGCAGTACTTC
j_gene: TRBJ1-1; abundance: once; d_gene: NA; v_gene: TRBV10-2; CDR3aa: CASSEGTGSGTEAFF; CDR3nt: TGCGCCAGCAGTGAGGGTACAGGGTCGGGAACTGAAGCTTTCTTT
j_gene: TRBJ1-1; abundance: NA; d_gene: NA; v_gene: TRBV11-3; CDR3aa: CASSYSRENLGTEAFF; CDR3nt: TGTGCCAGCAGCTATTCCAGGGAAAACTTGGGCACTGAAGCTTTCTTT
j_gene: TRBJ2-7; abundance: NA; d_gene: TRBD2; v_gene: TRBV27; CDR3aa: CASSPTSGSAYEQYF; CDR3nt: TGTGCCAGCAGTCCGACTAGCGGGTCAGCCTACGAGCAGTACTTC
j_gene: TRBJ2-7; abundance: NA; d_gene: TRBD2; v_gene: TRBV28; CDR3aa: CASRRLAGTYEQYF; CDR3nt: TGTGCCAGCAGGAGACTAGCGGGAACCTACGAGCAGTACTTC
j_gene: TRBJ2-5; abundance: NA; d_gene: NA; v_gene: TRBV7-2; CDR3aa: CASSDARRAGETQYF; CDR3nt: TGTGCCAGCAGCGACGCCCGGAGGGCCGGGGAGACCCAGTACTTC
j_gene: TRBJ2-5; abundance: NA; d_gene: NA; v_gene: TRBV12-5; CDR3aa: CASGLVVGGRGETQYF; CDR3nt: TGTGCTAGTGGTTTGGTTGTTGGTGGCCGGGGGGAGACCCAGTACTTC
j_gene: TRBJ2-1; abundance: NA; d_gene: NA; v_gene: TRBV28; CDR3aa: CASSFLNEQFF; CDR3nt: TGTGCCAGCAGTTTCTTGAATGAGCAGTTCTTC
j_gene: TRBJ1-1; abundance: NA; d_gene: NA; v_gene: TRBV10-3; CDR3aa: CAISDSILGARNTEAFF; CDR3nt: TGTGCCATCAGTGACTCGATTTTGGGGGCAAGGAACACTGAAGCTTTCTTT
j_gene: TRBJ1-4; abundance: NA; d_gene: NA; v_gene: TRBV7-8; CDR3aa: CASSQAGSNEKLFF; CDR3nt: TGTGCCAGCAGCCAAGCAGGCTCTAATGAAAAACTGTTTTTT
j_gene: TRBJ2-7; abundance: NA; d_gene: NA; v_gene: TRBV11-3; CDR3aa: CASSLVGGIRDAKSTMEQYF; CDR3nt: TGTGCCAGCAGCTTAGTAGGGGGAATCCGGGACGCCAAAAGCACTATGGAGCAGTACTTC
j_gene: TRBJ1-4; abundance: NA; d_gene: NA; v_gene: TRBV9; CDR3aa: CASSGGDGEKLFF; CDR3nt: TGTGCCAGCAGCGGGGGGGACGGGGAAAAACTGTTTTTT
j_gene: TRBJ2-5; abundance: NA; d_gene: TRBD2; v_gene: TRBV5-4; CDR3aa: CASSKGGLAGQETQYF; CDR3nt: TGTGCCAGCAGCAAAGGGGGGCTAGCGGGACAAGAGACCCAGTACTTC
j_gene: TRBJ1-1; abundance: NA; d_gene: NA; v_gene: TRBV9; CDR3aa: CASSVGAFTEAFF; CDR3nt: TGTGCCAGCAGCGTAGGGGCCTTCACTGAAGCTTTCTTT
j_gene: TRBJ1-4; abundance: NA; d_gene: NA; v_gene: TRBV6-5; CDR3aa: CASSLRGEKLFF; CDR3nt: TGTGCCAGTAGCCTACGGGGGGAAAAACTGTTTTTT
j_gene: TRBJ1-1; abundance: NA; d_gene: NA; v_gene: TRBV13; CDR3aa: CASSLKGRRDTEAFF; CDR3nt: TGTGCCAGCAGCTTAAAGGGACGGAGGGACACTGAAGCTTTCTTT
j_gene: TRBJ2-7; abundance: NA; d_gene: TRBD1; v_gene: TRBV10-1; CDR3aa: CASSEGQGPYEQYF; CDR3nt: TGCGCCAGCAGTGAGGGACAGGGACCCTACGAGCAGTACTTC
j_gene: TRBJ2-5; abundance: NA; d_gene: TRBD2; v_gene: TRBV10-2; CDR3aa: CASSVSLAGVGSGETQYF; CDR3nt: TGCGCCAGCAGTGTTAGCCTAGCGGGAGTGGGGTCGGGAGAGACCCAGTACTTC
j_gene: TRBJ1-1; abundance: once; d_gene: NA; v_gene: TRBV9; CDR3aa: CASGAGVETEAFF; CDR3nt: TGTGCCAGCGGGGCAGGGGTCGAAACTGAAGCTTTCTTT
j_gene: TRBJ2-3; abundance: NA; d_gene: TRBD2; v_gene: TRBV30; CDR3aa: CAWTSGRAGGTDTQYF; CDR3nt: TGTGCCTGGACTAGCGGGAGGGCCGGCGGCACAGATACGCAGTATTTT
j_gene: TRBJ2-2; abundance: NA; d_gene: NA; v_gene: TRBV29-1; CDR3aa: CSVVRNTGELFF; CDR3nt: TGCAGCGTCGTTCGGAACACCGGGGAGCTGTTTTTT
j_gene: TRBJ2-2; abundance: NA; d_gene: NA; v_gene: TRBV5-1; CDR3aa: CASSLVIETGTGDLFF; CDR3nt: TGCGCCAGCAGCTTGGTAATAGAGACTGGTACCGGGGATCTGTTTTTT
j_gene: TRBJ1-2; abundance: once; d_gene: NA; v_gene: TRBV12-5; CDR3aa: CASGLESAGYTF; CDR3nt: TGTGCTAGTGGTTTGGAGAGTGCGGGCTACACCTTC
j_gene: TRBJ2-3; abundance: NA; d_gene: NA; v_gene: TRBV29-1; CDR3aa: CSVVGRVTDTQYF; CDR3nt: TGCAGCGTTGTGGGCAGGGTTACAGATACGCAGTATTTT
j_gene: TRBJ1-1; abundance: few; d_gene: TRBD1; v_gene: TRBV2; CDR3aa: CASRGTVNTEAFF; CDR3nt: TGTGCCAGCAGGGGGACAGTAAACACTGAAGCTTTCTTT
j_gene: TRBJ2-5; abundance: NA; d_gene: NA; v_gene: TRBV30; CDR3aa: CAWSHETQYF; CDR3nt: TGTGCCTGGAGTCATGAGACCCAGTACTTC
j_gene: TRBJ2-3; abundance: NA; d_gene: NA; v_gene: TRBV7-9; CDR3aa: CASSLEGGTQYF; CDR3nt: TGTGCCAGCAGCTTAGAAGGAGGTACGCAGTATTTT
j_gene: TRBJ2-7; abundance: NA; d_gene: TRBD1; v_gene: TRBV28; CDR3aa: CASNLRTGGSHEQYF; CDR3nt: TGTGCCAGCAATTTGAGGACAGGGGGCTCCCACGAGCAGTACTTC
j_gene: TRBJ1-1; abundance: NA; d_gene: TRBD1; v_gene: TRBV7-8; CDR3aa: CASSLDAGGNTEAFF; CDR3nt: TGTGCCAGCAGCTTAGACGCAGGGGGCAACACTGAAGCTTTCTTT
j_gene: TRBJ1-5; abundance: NA; d_gene: NA; v_gene: TRBV13; CDR3aa: CASSPSPWQPQHF; CDR3nt: TGTGCCAGCAGCCCTAGCCCTTGGCAGCCCCAGCATTTT
j_gene: TRBJ1-1; abundance: NA; d_gene: NA; v_gene: TRBV6-5; CDR3aa: CASSYSVGGGTEAFF; CDR3nt: TGTGCCAGCAGTTATTCGGTTGGGGGAGGTACTGAAGCTTTCTTT
j_gene: TRBJ2-1; abundance: NA; d_gene: NA; v_gene: TRBV11-3; CDR3aa: CASSPRPGLSFF; CDR3nt: TGTGCCAGCAGCCCACGACCGGGTTTGAGCTTCTTC
j_gene: TRBJ2-1; abundance: NA; d_gene: TRBD2; v_gene: TRBV11-3; CDR3aa: CASSLGLAGGWSYNEQFF; CDR3nt: TGTGCCAGCAGCTTAGGACTAGCGGGAGGCTGGTCCTACAATGAGCAGTTCTTC
j_gene: TRBJ2-7; abundance: NA; d_gene: TRBD2; v_gene: TRBV15; CDR3aa: CATSRDSGLAGAAYEQYF; CDR3nt: TGTGCCACCAGCAGAGATAGTGGACTAGCGGGAGCCGCCTACGAGCAGTACTTC
j_gene: TRBJ2-7; abundance: NA; d_gene: NA; v_gene: TRBV10-1; CDR3aa: CASSEGPAYEQYF; CDR3nt: TGCGCCAGCAGTGAGGGCCCAGCCTACGAGCAGTACTTC
j_gene: TRBJ1-1; abundance: NA; d_gene: NA; v_gene: TRBV6-5; CDR3aa: CASSWRDGVNTEAFF; CDR3nt: TGTGCCAGCAGTTGGAGGGACGGGGTGAACACTGAAGCTTTCTTT
j_gene: TRBJ2-1; abundance: NA; d_gene: NA; v_gene: TRBV5-6; CDR3aa: CASSLVGVSSYNEQFF; CDR3nt: TGTGCCAGCAGCTTGGTAGGGGTTAGCTCCTACAATGAGCAGTTCTTC
j_gene: TRBJ2-3; abundance: NA; d_gene: TRBD1; v_gene: TRBV7-2; CDR3aa: CASSFPGQGKSTQYF; CDR3nt: TGTGCCAGCAGCTTTCCGGGACAGGGAAAGAGTACGCAGTATTTT
j_gene: TRBJ2-3; abundance: NA; d_gene: TRBD1; v_gene: TRBV5-1; CDR3aa: CASSIGQGTDTQYF; CDR3nt: TGCGCCAGCAGCATAGGACAGGGAACAGATACGCAGTATTTT
j_gene: TRBJ2-7; abundance: NA; d_gene: NA; v_gene: TRBV27; CDR3aa: CASSFSQGYEQYF; CDR3nt: TGTGCCAGCAGTTTCTCGCAGGGTTACGAGCAGTACTTC
j_gene: TRBJ2-7; abundance: NA; d_gene: NA; v_gene: TRBV5-1; CDR3aa: CASSLAGLYEQYF; CDR3nt: TGCGCCAGCAGCTTGGCCGGACTCTACGAGCAGTACTTC
j_gene: TRBJ2-3; abundance: NA; d_gene: NA; v_gene: TRBV7-8; CDR3aa: CASSLEGGSTDTQYF; CDR3nt: TGTGCCAGCAGCTTAGAGGGAGGTAGCACAGATACGCAGTATTTT
j_gene: TRBJ2-3; abundance: NA; d_gene: TRBD2; v_gene: TRBV4-2; CDR3aa: CASSQEGLAGGRGWADTQYF; CDR3nt: TGTGCCAGCAGCCAAGAGGGACTAGCGGGAGGCCGGGGTTGGGCAGATACGCAGTATTTT
j_gene: TRBJ2-7; abundance: NA; d_gene: NA; v_gene: TRBV29-1; CDR3aa: CSGGVGGEQYF; CDR3nt: TGCAGCGGGGGGGTTGGGGGCGAGCAGTACTTC
j_gene: TRBJ2-2; abundance: NA; d_gene: NA; v_gene: TRBV23-1; CDR3aa: CASIDYRKGANTGELFF; CDR3nt: TGCGCCAGCATAGACTACCGAAAGGGGGCGAACACCGGGGAGCTGTTTTTT
j_gene: TRBJ2-3; abundance: once; d_gene: TRBD1; v_gene: TRBV9; CDR3aa: CASSPPRDSSSTDTQYF; CDR3nt: TGTGCCAGCAGCCCCCCTCGGGACAGCTCTAGCACAGATACGCAGTATTTT